The text below deals with one T cell receptor beta chain. The antigen it recognizes is unknown. No per-base quality is available; no much larger clone lies one base away. The sample is drawn from a study of cytomegalovirus exposure and HLA in healthy donors (dated by TCRdb to 2017 to 2019). For the wider study: In an earlier analysis of several hundred of the donors, 276 Gb of sequence data and approximately 100 million unique TCR beta sequences from 150 million to 200 million T cells were reported. Roughly 300 gigabases of sequencing data and 70 million to 100 million unique TCR sequences made up an early release that covered nearly 650 HLA-typed donors. Of the 300 to 450 genotyped donors, around 81% fell in the genetic ancestry cluster associated with self-reported Caucasian donors. The study aimed to test whether cataloging public T cell receptors could reveal signatures of past pathogen exposure. The T cell repertoires of around 730 subjects were profiled by immunosequencing and related to cytomegalovirus serostatus. Besides the first cohort of about 730 subjects, a separate validation cohort made up of 120 different subjects was used. To predict cytomegalovirus infection status, the study brought together high-throughput TCR immunosequencing, statistical association of individual TCRs with disease status, and machine learning. To study patterns of TCR occurrence, a later analysis re-analyzed previously published TCR beta repertoires from 600 to 750 donors and added high-resolution HLA genotyping. In the later analysis, no new phenotypic data were used to find candidate immune exposures; instead, reliance was placed on TCR beta sequences and their occurrence across donors. An earlier analysis of several hundred of the donors used high-throughput TCR beta sequencing to judge whether each TCR beta V gene segment behaved as functional or pseudogenic. Donor age, sex, ethnicity and CMV serostatus were compiled together with the repertoire data. A later genetic analysis took genome-wide SNP genotypes for about three fifths of the roughly 670 donors and used that subset as a discovery cohort. All discovery cohort repertoires had been generated using a single sequencing platform. HLA typing covered class I and class II loci at four-digit resolution. The number of donors typed differed by locus, with roughly 620-630 for A, B, C, DRB1 and DQB1, approximately 500 for DQA1, 606 for DPA1, and over 400 for DPB1. Because of strong linkage in the cohort, roughly five DR-DQ haplotypes were treated as single units for association and clustering. On average, around 200,000 unique TCR beta nucleotide sequences were sequenced per donor among 300 to 500 genotyped donors of the cohort, with 15% to 20% of those sequences being non-productive. Overall results and qualifications from the work: Three of the identified cytomegalovirus-associated TCR beta chains were confirmed in vitro to be specific for cytomegalovirus antigens. Only TCR beta chains were sequenced in this cohort, and the absence of alpha or paired-chain data limited detectable features. The study listed 150 to 200 TCR beta chains as associated with cytomegalovirus. An earlier analysis of 587 of the donors showed that most TCR beta V segments appeared in productive rearrangements either about 90% or about 30% of the time, which broadly matched IMGT annotations. A later genetic analysis associated a missense DCLRE1C variant with V-gene and J-gene trimming of TCR beta chains, and an independent cohort replicated the association. The only immune exposure information available for the cohort was CMV serostatus. Most TCR sequences were seen in very few donors, while some public TCRs were found in many individuals. HLA typing was unavailable for some donors at each locus, so association tests used only the typed subset. Correlated functional status among segregating V segments might reflect linkage disequilibrium, but an unknown experimental factor could not be ruled out. According to a later genetic analysis, donors in an Asian-associated ancestry cluster had fewer N-insertions in productive TCRs than the approximately 630-donor mean. A cluster of highly shared sequence variants was judged likely to be a technical artifact of the sequencing pipeline. Sequencing depth was assumed to be roughly uniform across donors in the presence/absence analyses, though that assumption may not hold. Specific HLA alleles were associated with more than 15,000 TCR beta sequences at a false discovery rate of 0.05 in a later analysis. It was suggested by the authors that the approach could potentially be generalized to other disease states and immunological phenotypes. When HLA alleles, especially DR and DQ, strongly co-occurred, attributing TCR associations to individual alleles was difficult. Most CMV-associated TCR beta chains appeared to be HLA-restricted in a later analysis, and the HLA associations seemed to be driven largely by CMV exposure. A further reported finding was that TCR beta sequences accurately predicted the HLA-A and HLA-B alleles for most subjects in the first cohort. The classifier was reported to diagnose cytomegalovirus status with high specificity and sensitivity in both the original and validation cohorts. In a later analysis, HLA-associated TCR beta chains showed more clonal expansion and lower generation probabilities than non-associated chains that were equally common. A later analysis reported that several top co-occurrence clusters appeared linked to parvovirus B19, influenza, CMV and Epstein-Barr virus. A later analysis found that TCR association rates varied across HLA loci, with DRB1 alleles showing the most associated TCRs and HLA-C alleles the fewest. Because counts were too low, 15 or so rarely observed V segments, including chromosome 9 orphons, were excluded from the earlier analysis of some 590 of the donors.

The library was prepared using the immunoSEQ multiplex PCR assay. A mixture of 60 forward primers for TCR Vbeta segments and 13 reverse primers for TCR Jbeta segments was used in the multiplex PCR. Amplification of the CDR3 region of rearranged TCR beta genes was performed with a multiplex PCR assay on genomic DNA. On the Illumina HiSeq System, the amplified TCR beta libraries were sequenced as 87-base-pair reads. In the original analysis: In a later analysis, tens of millions of unique TCR beta chains were counted across the 650 to 700 repertoires, and roughly 10 million of these chains were shared by at least two donors. Raw reads were error-corrected and collapsed into unique sequences by a nearest-neighbor algorithm in which closely related sequences were merged to remove PCR and sequencing errors. V, D and J gene segments were assigned by aligning CDR3 sequences to IMGT reference sequences. For a sequence to be retained, a match of at least six nucleotides was required to both a V gene segment and a J gene segment. Rearrangements were called productive when the CDR3 lacked stop codons and stayed in frame with V and J; all others were non-productive. Following IMGT convention, CDR3 was defined as the stretch from the second conserved V-encoded cysteine to the conserved J-encoded phenylalanine. In an earlier analysis of around 600 of the donors, sequences lacking an unambiguous match to a single V gene segment were excluded. An earlier analysis of a few hundred of the donors called V segments functional above 56.7% productive rearrangements and segregating when the between-donor standard deviation exceeded 5%. A statistical classification framework was built for diagnosing cytomegalovirus status from the catalog of TCR beta chain sequences. In a later analysis, V and J genes were assigned by comparing TCR nucleotide sequences against IMGT/GENE-DB human TR gene sequences. The TCRdist pipeline was used in a later analysis to assign CDR3 sequences and most-parsimonious VDJ recombination scenarios. In a later analysis, each TCR beta chain was defined by its CDR3 amino acid sequence together with its V-gene family, and reads without a unique V-gene family were excluded. As a way to deal with suspected cross-contamination and a sequencing artifact, a later analysis dropped approximately 590 nucleotide sequences that were highly shared and had low generation probability. In a later analysis, a clonal expansion index for each public chain was calculated from normalized within-repertoire ranks of inferred template counts. A later analysis computed generation probabilities with a VDJ recombination model fitted to out-of-frame rearrangements, and checked the results against IGoR. Hypergeometric tests were used in a later analysis to score TCR-TCR, TCR-HLA and TCR-CMV co-occurrence, with a repertoire-size bias correction applied to the TCR pairs. False discovery rates were estimated in a later analysis by permuting HLA or CMV assignments 20 times. In a later analysis, co-occurring TCRs were grouped using DBSCAN, and TCRdist sequence similarity was added for clustering within HLA-allele-positive subsets. Repertoires with fewer than 30,000 or more than 120,000 public chains, plus five repertoires with anomalous nucleotide sharing, were excluded from co-occurrence clustering. Held by TCRdb, this immuneACCESS table contains in-frame sequences only and omits some clones. Under half of the omission traces to an unresolved V gene where checked; the cause of the rest is unknown. V and J calls and clone size come straight from that table; D and trimming were deduced from the DNA. This sample lists some 180,000 clones; over 60% were detected once. Roughly 1.5% of the sample is taken by the ten largest.

The cohort was made up of about 610 healthy bone marrow donors. All cohort members were sampled while nominally healthy, although unrecorded immune exposures were likely present. The donor tested CMV seronegative and was one of the 352 seronegative cohort members. A peripheral blood sample was collected from each donor, and TCR beta sequencing was performed on peripheral blood mononuclear cells. The Qiagen DNeasy Blood Extraction Kit was used to extract genomic DNA from the blood cell samples. Sequencing used PBMCs. The sequence was obtained from a man aged 18 to 30 in good health and CMV-seronegative.

CDR3 reads: CASRTMAGGFREQYF. The DNA sequence is given as TGTGCCAGCAGGACCATGGCAGGGGGCTTCCGAGAGCAGTACTTC. The sequence joins TRBV6-1 to TRBJ2-7; 8 middle bases align to TRBD1. CDR1 MNHNS and CDR2 SASEGT are derived from the germline V gene. Clipping removes 6 bases from V and 7 bases from J, with 14 as the unmatched junction base count. The CDR3, from cysteine to phenylalanine, totals 15 residues. Only the CDR3 part of the read is kept: 45 bases, read in frame from the first base.